This T cell receptor (beta chain) was obtained from a study of T cell clonotyping in hematopoietic cell transplantation. Study outcomes and limitations: Pathologically expanded recipient clonotypes increased progressively from day 30 to day 180 as diversity fell. Few recipient clonotypes overlapped donors; over 95% were de novo at given depth. Higher Inverse Simpson Index values in graft donor and pretransplant recipient predicted broader posttransplant TCR diversity.

Worth noting for this clone: Antigen specificity is unknown.

V shed 2 bases and J shed 0 bases, with 16 bases lying between them. Germline V gives CDR1 SGHNT, CDR2 YENEEA. The CDR3 consists of 17 residues. As for time point: recipient sample about 28 days before transplant, after cytoreduction. Blood collection times were about day -28 and days 30, 100, 180 posttransplant. TCRdb's copy holds only in-frame clones and misses some; the assay was immunoSEQ multiplex PCR. The data hold 6,700 or so clones, with roughly 97% observed a single time. The material was peripheral blood mononuclear cells, obtained before stem cell transplant. This clonotype was sampled from a man in his sixties or seventies with acute myeloid leukemia. Some clones in this sample may be carry-over from other donors' samples. This chain links TRBV11-3 with TRBJ1-2; D may be TRBD1 (5 bases). The CDR3: CASSLSQGLRANYGYTF. CDR3 nucleotides: TGTGCCAGCAGCTTAAGTCAGGGTCTTCGGGCTAACTATGGCTACACCTTC. Using reference TRBV11-3 and TRBJ1-2 for the parts outside the CDR3, the full variable domain is EAGVVQSPRYKIIEKKQPVAFWCNPISGHNTLYWYLQNLGQGPELLIRYENEEAVDDSQLPKDRFSAERLKGVDSTLKIQPAELGDSAVYLCASSLSQGLRANYGYTFGSGTRLTVV.